A single sample is the source of the 7 T cell receptor beta chains below, sequenced in a study of vaccination and CD4 T cells after COVID-19. The Oncomine TCR Beta short-read assay was what sequenced the DNA obtained from cultured CD4+ T cells. Investigators obtained genomic DNA by extraction from cultured CD4+ T cells. One entry per CDR3 protein results from TCRdb running MiXCR on the PCR reads. The table shows 10,000 or so distinct CDR3 sequences, with more than 30% occurring only once. No antigens are known for them. Sample treatment: approximately nine-day PBMC culture with coronavirus spike peptide pools or control peptides (ViraFEST assay). From the unexposed donor, CD4+ T cells were collected ahead of the COVID-19 pandemic (2011-2018). Specimen: CD4+ T cells from blood, cultured in vitro. These receptor sequences come from a human donor in good health.

The genes are TRBV6-2 or TRBV6-3 and TRBJ1-1; no reliable D call. The germline V gene has CDR1 MNHEY and CDR2 SVGEGT. Deletions cut 7 bases from V and 0 bases from J, with 9 bases between. The CDR3 runs to 13 residues. The CDR3 spells CASTVGMNTEAFF. CDR3 bases: TGTGCCAGCACCGTGGGAATGAACACTGAAGCTTTCTTT.

This clonotype is labeled medium-sized. The gene calls are TRBV27 and TRBJ2-1, with 7 nucleotides matching TRBD1. Trimming removed 4 bases from V and 9 bases from J; junction bases left unmatched: 9. The CDR3 spans 14 residues. Germline loops: CDR1 MNHEY, CDR2 SMNVEV (reference sequence). CDR3 sequence: CASSSPLDRLEQFF. The CDR3 coding sequence is TGTGCCAGCAGTTCCCCCTTGGACAGGCTTGAGCAGTTCTTC.

The chain carries TRBV28 and TRBJ2-1, with D possibly being TRBD1 (7 bases). This CDR3 region has 17 residues. V lost 3 bases to trimming and J lost 7 bases, with 22 bases between them. Germline V lookup: CDR1 MDHEN, CDR2 SYDVKM. In nucleotides, the CDR3 is TGTGCCAGCAGTTTCTACCTTACAGGGGAGGCCGGGAATGAGCAGTTCTTC. Translated, it gives CASSFYLTGEAGNEQFF. Together with reference TRBV28 and TRBJ2-1, the CDR3 gives the full variable domain: DVKVTQSSRYLVKRTGEKVFLECVQDMDHENMFWYRQDPGLGLRLIYFSYDVKMKEKGDIPEGYSVSREKKERFSLILESASTNQTSMYLCASSFYLTGEAGNEQFFGPGTRLTVL.

A few counts support this clonotype. The J gene is TRBJ2-5, the V gene TRBV7-2; no definite D call. The V end lost 9 bases, the J end lost 0 bases, and 11 bases lay between the germline ends. Germline V gene lookup returns CDR1 SGHTA and CDR2 FQGNSA. CDR3 length: 13 residues. The DNA of the CDR3 is TGTGCCAGTAGGCCCTCGTACCAAGAGACCCAGTACTTC. Residues: CASRPSYQETQYF. The full variable domain, its missing parts supplied by reference TRBV7-2 and TRBJ2-5, is GAGVSQSPSNKVTEKGKDVELRCDPISGHTALYWYRQSLGQGLEFLIYFQGNSAPDKSGLPSDRFSAERTGGSVSTLTIQRTQQEDSAVYLCASRPSYQETQYFGPGTRLLVL.

The chain carries TRBV20-1 and TRBJ1-6; D is perhaps TRBD1 (5 bases). V dropped 0 bases and J dropped 7 bases, with 13 bases sitting between them. Germline CDR1 is DFQATT and CDR2 is SNEGSKA (reference sequence). CDR3 length equals 15 residues. CDR3 bases: TGCAGTGCTAGAGATCTCCAGGCAGGGAATTCACCCCTCCACTTT. Residues: CSARDLQAGNSPLHF.

This clonotype is labeled as large. The chain is built from TRBV6-1 and TRBJ1-5, with a tentative D call TRBD1 (6 bases). The V and J ends lost 4 bases and 6 bases respectively, with 19 bases between them. The germline gives CDR1 MNHNS, CDR2 SASEGT. The CDR3 totals 16 residues. The CDR3 spells CASSATPTGSGQPQHF. The CDR3 DNA is TGTGCCAGCAGTGCCACTCCAACAGGGTCGGGTCAGCCCCAGCATTTT.

This clonotype was counted only a few times. The CDR3 sequence: CASSLIGLAGGNEQFF. The CDR3 DNA follows: TGTGCCAGCAGCTTAATTGGACTAGCGGGAGGGAATGAGCAGTTCTTC. V gene TRBV7-3 combines with J gene TRBJ2-1, with 15 bases aligning to TRBD2. CDR3 length: 16 residues. V lost 1 base, J lost 7 bases, and 2 bases stayed unmatched. Germline V gives CDR1 SGHTA, CDR2 FQGTGA.